This record covers a single TCR beta chain. No antigen is known for it. Within one base of it there is no much larger clone, and no base qualities were kept. Inclusive of the bounding cysteine and phenylalanine, the CDR3 is 15 residues long. The entry retains the CDR3 DNA only, 45 bases that are in frame from base 1. The germline V gene yields MNHEY for CDR1 and SVGAGI for CDR2. The V end gives up 0 bases and the J end 1 base, leaving 1 base in the junction not matched to a gene. The record originates from a study of blood T cell repertoires in COVID-19 (dated by TCRdb to about 2020). Looking at the study overall: Samples covering the acute and convalescent phases of COVID-19 were provided by collaborators in the United States, Italy and Spain. The prospective study material was composed of cDNA or gDNA derived from T cells, B-cell-depleted T cells, or PBMCs. The samples were drawn from two sources: the first 160 participants of the ongoing ImmuneRACE study, and fewer than 1,500 subjects contributed by 6 global collaborators. Where HLA class I and class II types were available, the types were taken from metadata supplied by the sample provider, not from assay-based typing. Deeply sampled blood TCRbeta repertoires from subjects exposed to, actively infected with, or recovered from COVID-19 were included in the dataset. The repertoires were made available in a free public database intended to serve as a resource for research on the immune response to SARS-CoV-2. Sample metadata almost always included a de-identified subject ID, COVID-19 status, age in years and sex. Study-wide findings and limitations: How much clinical and demographic metadata was included differed by source and by participant, and the metadata was provided uncurated.

The immunoSEQ Assay, a bias-controlled multiplex PCR, was used to amplify TCRbeta CDR3 regions from genomic DNA. In the paper's pipeline: The number of nucleated cells in each sample was estimated from the amplification of reference gene primers within the assay. Sequence reads were collapsed and filtered to measure the absolute abundance of every unique TCRbeta CDR3 rearrangement. For each sample, productive Simpson clonality was calculated as the square root of Simpson's diversity index over productive rearrangements. This is the immuneACCESS table as TCRdb keeps it, with only in-frame sequences that have V and J called. A part of the clones is gone; compared with another copy, unresolved V genes explain less than half, and the rest is unexplained. V, J and clone size are taken as reported in that table, and D and trimming were inferred from the DNA itself. The sample table holds 36,000 or so clones, of which 88% were seen once. The ten largest clones capture about 5% of the sample.

Collaborating institutions collected whole blood in K2EDTA tubes following their own protocols. For TCRbeta analysis, collaborators shipped samples as frozen whole blood, isolated PBMCs, or DNA extracted from either of those sample types. The rearrangement combines TRBV6-5 with TRBJ2-3, with 7 bases aligning to TRBD2. The sample taken for sequencing was peripheral blood. This clonotype was obtained from a woman aged 70-85 years with active COVID-19. The DNA sequence is TGTGCCAGCAGTTACTCGGCGGGGGGCACAGATACGCAGTATTTT. Its protein is CASSYSAGGTDTQYF.